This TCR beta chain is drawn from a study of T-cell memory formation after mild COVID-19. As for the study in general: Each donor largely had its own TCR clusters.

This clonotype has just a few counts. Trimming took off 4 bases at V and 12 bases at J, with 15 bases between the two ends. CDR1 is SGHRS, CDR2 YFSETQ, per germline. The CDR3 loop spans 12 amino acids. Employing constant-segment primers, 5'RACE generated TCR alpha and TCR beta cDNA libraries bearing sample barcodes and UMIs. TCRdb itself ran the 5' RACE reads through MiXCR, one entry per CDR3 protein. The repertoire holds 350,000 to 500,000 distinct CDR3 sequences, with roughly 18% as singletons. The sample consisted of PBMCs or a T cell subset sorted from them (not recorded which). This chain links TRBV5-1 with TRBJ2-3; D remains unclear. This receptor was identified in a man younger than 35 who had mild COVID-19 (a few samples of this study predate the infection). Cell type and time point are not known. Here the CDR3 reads CASSKEEGSQYF. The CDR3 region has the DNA TGCGCCAGCAGCAAAGAAGAAGGGTCTCAGTATTTT.